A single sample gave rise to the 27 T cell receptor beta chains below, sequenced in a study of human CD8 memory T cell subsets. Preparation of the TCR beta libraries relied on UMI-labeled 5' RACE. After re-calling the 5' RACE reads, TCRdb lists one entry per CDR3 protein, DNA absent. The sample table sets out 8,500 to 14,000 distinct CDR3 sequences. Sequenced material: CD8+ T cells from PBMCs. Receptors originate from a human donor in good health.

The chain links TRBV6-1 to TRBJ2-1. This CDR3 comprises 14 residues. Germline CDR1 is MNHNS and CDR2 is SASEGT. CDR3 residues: CASSDGSSYNEQFF.

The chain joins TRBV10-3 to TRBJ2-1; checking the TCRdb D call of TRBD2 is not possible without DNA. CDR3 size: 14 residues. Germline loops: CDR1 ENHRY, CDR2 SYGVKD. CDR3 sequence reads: CAISESRELNEQFF.

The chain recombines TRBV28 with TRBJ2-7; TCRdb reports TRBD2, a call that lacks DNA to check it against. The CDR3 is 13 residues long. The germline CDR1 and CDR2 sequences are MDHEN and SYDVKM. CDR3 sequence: CASSLQGTYEQYF.

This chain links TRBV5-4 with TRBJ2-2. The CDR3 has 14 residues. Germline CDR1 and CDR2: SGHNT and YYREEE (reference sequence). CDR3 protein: CASSSVSHTGELFF.

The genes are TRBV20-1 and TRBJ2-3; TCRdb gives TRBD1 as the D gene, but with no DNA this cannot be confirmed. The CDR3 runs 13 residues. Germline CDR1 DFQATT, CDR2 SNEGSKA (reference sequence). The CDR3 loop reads CSARPPNTDTQYF.

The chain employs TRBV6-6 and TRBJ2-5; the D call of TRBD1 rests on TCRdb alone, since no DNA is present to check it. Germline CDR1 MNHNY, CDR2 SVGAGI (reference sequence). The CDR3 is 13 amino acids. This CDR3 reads CASSPLGQETQYF.

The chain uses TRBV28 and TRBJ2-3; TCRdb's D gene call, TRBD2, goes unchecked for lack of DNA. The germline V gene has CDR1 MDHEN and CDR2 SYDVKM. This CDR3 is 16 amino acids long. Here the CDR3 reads CASSIIAESLTDTQYF. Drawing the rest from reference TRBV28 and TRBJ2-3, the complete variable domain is DVKVTQSSRYLVKRTGEKVFLECVQDMDHENMFWYRQDPGLGLRLIYFSYDVKMKEKGDIPEGYSVSREKKERFSLILESASTNQTSMYLCASSIIAESLTDTQYFGPGTRLTVL.

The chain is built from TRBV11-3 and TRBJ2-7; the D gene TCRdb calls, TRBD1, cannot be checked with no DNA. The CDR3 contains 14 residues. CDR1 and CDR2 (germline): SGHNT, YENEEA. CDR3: CASSLGPGPYEQYF. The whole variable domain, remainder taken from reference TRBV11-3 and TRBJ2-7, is EAGVVQSPRYKIIEKKQPVAFWCNPISGHNTLYWYLQNLGQGPELLIRYENEEAVDDSQLPKDRFSAERLKGVDSTLKIQPAELGDSAVYLCASSLGPGPYEQYFGPGTRLTVT.

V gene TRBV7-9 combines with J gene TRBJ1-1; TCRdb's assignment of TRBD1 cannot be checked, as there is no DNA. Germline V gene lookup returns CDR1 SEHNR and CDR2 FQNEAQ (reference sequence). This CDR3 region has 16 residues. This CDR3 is CASSLSPRGLNTEAFF.

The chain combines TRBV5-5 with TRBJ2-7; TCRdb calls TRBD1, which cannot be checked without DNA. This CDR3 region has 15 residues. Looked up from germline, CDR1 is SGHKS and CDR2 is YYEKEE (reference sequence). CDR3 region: CASSPGTVLFGEQYF.

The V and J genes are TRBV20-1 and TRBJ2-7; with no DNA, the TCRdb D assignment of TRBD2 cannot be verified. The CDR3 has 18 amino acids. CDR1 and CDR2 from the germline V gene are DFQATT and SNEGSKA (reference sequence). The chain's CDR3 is CSARAREGLAGQTYEQYF.

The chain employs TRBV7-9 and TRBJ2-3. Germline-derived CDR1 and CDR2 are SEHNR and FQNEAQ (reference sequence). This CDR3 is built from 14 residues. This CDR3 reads CASSLQDSTDTQYF.

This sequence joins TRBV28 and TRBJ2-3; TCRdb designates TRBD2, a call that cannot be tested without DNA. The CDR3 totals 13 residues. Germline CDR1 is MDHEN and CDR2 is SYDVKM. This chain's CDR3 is CASSLAGDNTQYF.

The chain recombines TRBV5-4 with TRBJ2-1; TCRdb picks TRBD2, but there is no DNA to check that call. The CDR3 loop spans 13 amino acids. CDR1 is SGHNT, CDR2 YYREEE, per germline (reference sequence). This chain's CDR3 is CASSFGGGNEQFF.

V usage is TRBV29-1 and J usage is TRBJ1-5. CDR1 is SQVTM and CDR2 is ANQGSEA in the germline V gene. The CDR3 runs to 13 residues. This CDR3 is CSVGPTGNQPQHF.

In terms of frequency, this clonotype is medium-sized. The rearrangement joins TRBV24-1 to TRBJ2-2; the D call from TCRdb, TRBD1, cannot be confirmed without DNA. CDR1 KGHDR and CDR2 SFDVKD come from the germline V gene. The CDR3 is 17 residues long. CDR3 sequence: CATSDLSQGAGTGELFF.

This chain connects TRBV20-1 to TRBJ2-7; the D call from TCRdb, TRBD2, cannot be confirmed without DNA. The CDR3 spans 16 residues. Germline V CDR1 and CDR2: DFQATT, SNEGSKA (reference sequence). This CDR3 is CSARDRTSGGRPEQYF.

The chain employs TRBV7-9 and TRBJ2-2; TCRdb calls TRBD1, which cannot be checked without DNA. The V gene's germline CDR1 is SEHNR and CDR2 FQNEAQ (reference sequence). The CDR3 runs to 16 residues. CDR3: CASSIPGQGNTGELFF.

The CDR3 loop reads CASSPGTNSGNEQYF. The chain combines TRBV7-8 with TRBJ2-7; absent DNA, TCRdb's TRBD2 call cannot be checked. The CDR3 length is 15 residues. The germline gives CDR1 SGHVS, CDR2 FQNEAQ. The full variable domain, with the rest looked up from reference TRBV7-8 and TRBJ2-7, is GAGVSQSPRYKVAKRGQDVALRCDPISGHVSLFWYQQALGQGPEFLTYFQNEAQLDKSGLPSDRFFAERPEGSVSTLKIQRTQQEDSAVYLCASSPGTNSGNEQYFGPGTRLTVT.

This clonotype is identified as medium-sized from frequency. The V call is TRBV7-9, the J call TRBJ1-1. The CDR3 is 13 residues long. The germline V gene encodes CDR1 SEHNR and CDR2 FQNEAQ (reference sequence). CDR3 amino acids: CASSFTENTEAFF.

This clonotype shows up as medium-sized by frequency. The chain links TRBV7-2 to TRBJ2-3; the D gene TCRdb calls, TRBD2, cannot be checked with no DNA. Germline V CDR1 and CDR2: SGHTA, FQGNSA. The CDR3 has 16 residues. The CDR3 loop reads CASSPPASPGTDTQYF.

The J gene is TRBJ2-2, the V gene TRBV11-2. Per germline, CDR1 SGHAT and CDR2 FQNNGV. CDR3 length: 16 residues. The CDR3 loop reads CASSFTSYQNTGELFF.

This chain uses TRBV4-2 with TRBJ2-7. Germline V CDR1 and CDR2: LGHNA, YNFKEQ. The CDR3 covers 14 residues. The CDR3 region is CASSLGEAAYEQYF.

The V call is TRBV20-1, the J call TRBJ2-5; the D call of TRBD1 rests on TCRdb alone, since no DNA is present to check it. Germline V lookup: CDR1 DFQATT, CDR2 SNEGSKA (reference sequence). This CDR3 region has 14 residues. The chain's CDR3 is CSARESTGGETQYF.

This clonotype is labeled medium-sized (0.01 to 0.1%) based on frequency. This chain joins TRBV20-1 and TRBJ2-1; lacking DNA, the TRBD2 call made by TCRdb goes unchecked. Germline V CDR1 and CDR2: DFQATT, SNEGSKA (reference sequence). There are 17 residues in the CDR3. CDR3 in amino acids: CSARDNRRLAFYNEQFF.

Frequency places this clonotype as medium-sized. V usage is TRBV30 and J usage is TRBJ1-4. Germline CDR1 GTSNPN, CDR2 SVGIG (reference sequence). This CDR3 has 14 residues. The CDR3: CAWSGQGTNEKLFF.

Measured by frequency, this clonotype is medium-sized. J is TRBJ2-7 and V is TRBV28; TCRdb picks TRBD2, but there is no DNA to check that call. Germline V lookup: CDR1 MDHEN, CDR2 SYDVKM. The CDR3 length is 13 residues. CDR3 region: CASTEGRVDEQYF.